Shown below are 18 T cell receptor beta chains from a single sample sequenced in a study of CD8+CD57+ T cells in acquired aplastic anemia. The template used for profiling TCR beta VDJ and CDR3 was genomic DNA. From the reads, TCRdb called clonotypes with MiXCR, one entry per CDR3 protein. The sample holds some 280,000 distinct CDR3 sequences; about 56% are singletons and the top ten take under 8.5%. Sequences were obtained from sorted CD4+, CD8+, or CD8+CD57+ T cells (not recorded which) from PBMCs. These receptors were taken from a human donor with severe aplastic anemia or a healthy control (not recorded which).

This clonotype was counted only a few times. One junction end disagrees with the germline gene, perhaps due to a read error. The chain employs TRBV24-1 and TRBJ2-7; 9 nucleotides match TRBD2. CDR3 size: 15 residues. The germline V gene encodes CDR1 KGHDR and CDR2 SFDVKD. CDR3 loop: CASSYSGGSSYEQYF. Written as DNA, the CDR3 is TGTGCCAGCAGTTATAGCGGGGGCAGCTCCTACGAGCAGTACTTC.

The chain links TRBV10-3 to TRBJ1-2; 10 positions match TRBD1. Germline assignment: CDR1 ENHRY and CDR2 SYGVKD. V gave up 6 bases and J gave up 7 bases; unmatched junction bases: 2. The CDR3 is 12 residues long. The CDR3 loop reads CAIRRDRGGYTF. In nucleotides, the CDR3 is TGTGCCATCAGGCGGGACAGGGGTGGCTACACCTTC.

This clonotype was observed a few times. This chain uses TRBV20-1 with TRBJ2-7; D possibly corresponds to TRBD2 (5 bases). Trimming removed 6 bases from V and 2 bases from J, with 14 bases in between. Germline CDR1 is DFQATT and CDR2 is SNEGSKA (reference sequence). The CDR3 runs 13 residues. The chain's CDR3 is CSALRAATYEQYF. The CDR3 DNA reads TGCAGTGCCCTGCGAGCGGCCACCTACGAGCAGTACTTC.

The count of this clonotype is one. The genes are TRBV10-3 and TRBJ1-3; D ambiguous. Per the germline V gene, CDR1 is ENHRY and CDR2 is SYGVKD. The CDR3 is 15 residues long. Deletions cut 6 bases from V and 0 bases from J, with 12 bases between. Written as DNA, the CDR3 is TGTGCCATCAGCGTCGGCCCTAGCTCTGGAAACACCATATATTTT. Its translation: CAISVGPSSGNTIYF.

The rearrangement joins TRBV19 to TRBJ1-1; possibly TRBD1 for D (6 bases). CDR3 size: 16 residues. Germline V gives CDR1 LNHDA, CDR2 SQIVND (reference sequence). V lost 6 bases and J 6 bases, leaving 23 bases between the germline ends. CDR3 sequence (DNA): TGTGCCAGTAGGCCGTGGGGGGCAGCCCAAGAAGCTGAAGCTTTCTTT. Residues: CASRPWGAAQEAEAFF.

This chain joins TRBV12-3 or TRBV12-4 and TRBJ1-2; a weak D match, TRBD1 (5 bases). The CDR3 is 15 residues long. V was cut by 3 bases and J by 4 bases, with 15 bases left in between. Here the CDR3 DNA reads TGTGCCAGCAGTTTTTCCCCGGGGGGGGGCTATGGCTACACCTTC. Amino acid sequence: CASSFSPGGGYGYTF.

The chain uses TRBV7-2 and TRBJ2-5; D is undetermined. The CDR3 totals 15 residues. Trimming cost V 1 base and J 2 bases, with 11 bases left between them. Germline V gene sequence: CDR1 SGHTA, CDR2 FQGNSA. The chain's CDR3 is CASSLGAAVQETQYF. Here the CDR3 DNA reads TGTGCCAGCAGCTTAGGGGCAGCTGTACAAGAGACCCAGTACTTC.

This clonotype was detected ten times or more. The chain employs TRBV12-5 and TRBJ2-5, with 14 bases identical to TRBD2. Germline V gives CDR1 LGHNT, CDR2 FRNRAP. The CDR3 covers 18 residues. J gave up 4 bases and V 4 bases, and 11 bases lay outside the gene matches. The CDR3 DNA is TGTGCTAGTGGTTACCCCGCTGCGGGACTAGCGGGGGCAGAGACCCAGTACTTC. This sequence encodes CASGYPAAGLAGAETQYF.

V usage is TRBV5-6 and J usage is TRBJ2-2; D may be TRBD1 (6 bases). The germline CDR1 and CDR2 sequences are SGHDT and YYEEEE. This CDR3 has 12 amino acids. The V end lost 3 bases, the J end lost 6 bases, and 6 bases lay between the germline ends. CDR3 sequence (DNA): TGTGCCAGCAGCTACAGGGCCGGGGAGCTGTTTTTT. Its protein is CASSYRAGELFF.

This CDR3 reads CASSPTRGQQLDTQYF. The CDR3 DNA is TGTGCCAGCAGCCCTACTCGGGGACAGCAATTAGATACGCAGTATTTT. The rearrangement links TRBV7-7 to TRBJ2-3; TRBD1 agrees at 7 bases. The CDR3 contains 16 residues. Per germline, CDR1 SSHAT and CDR2 FNYEAQ (reference sequence). V was clipped by 5 bases and J by 5 bases; unmatched bases: 13.

For this clonotype: This may be a read error: a much more frequent sequence differs by one nucleotide. V usage is TRBV2 and J usage is TRBJ1-5, with no clear D. The V and J ends lost 6 bases and 0 bases respectively, with 21 bases between them. The CDR3 has 18 amino acids. Germline V gene data show CDR1 as SNHLY and CDR2 as FYNNEI. CDR3 nucleotides: TGTGCCAGCAGCCAAGGGCCCCTCTCATACGATAGCAATCAGCCCCAGCATTTT. Amino acids: CASSQGPLSYDSNQPQHF.

The chain joins TRBV27 to TRBJ2-7; maybe TRBD1 (6 bases). Trimming removed 6 bases from V and 2 bases from J, with 14 bases in between. Looked up from germline, CDR1 is MNHEY and CDR2 is SMNVEV (reference sequence). The CDR3 runs to 14 residues. The CDR3 DNA sequence: TGTGCCAGCAGCCCCGGGACACGTCCCTACGAGCAGTACTTC. Its translation is CASSPGTRPYEQYF.

Points on this clonotype: A single base separates this from a much larger clone, so it may be a read error. The chain is built from TRBV5-6 and TRBJ1-5; D remains ambiguous. V shed 4 bases and J shed 6 bases, with 20 bases lying between them. Germline V gives CDR1 SGHDT, CDR2 YYEEEE. CDR3 length: 16 amino acids. This CDR3 reads CASSRGDTGGCQPQHF. The CDR3, as DNA: TGTGCCAGCAGCCGGGGAGACACGGGAGGGTGTCAGCCCCAGCATTTT. Drawing the rest from reference TRBV5-6 and TRBJ1-5, the complete variable domain is DAGVTQSPTHLIKTRGQQVTLRCSPKSGHDTVSWYQQALGQGPQFIFQYYEEEERQRGNFPDRFSGHQFPNYSSELNVNALLLGDSALYLCASSRGDTGGCQPQHFGDGTRLSIL.

This clonotype came up many times. The chain is built from TRBV30 and TRBJ1-1; D remains ambiguous. The CDR3 covers 14 residues. CDR1 and CDR2 (germline): GTSNPN, SVGIG (reference sequence). V shed 0 bases and J shed 6 bases, with 14 bases lying between them. The CDR3 bases are TGTGCCTGGAGTGTACTCTTGGGAGGCGCTGAAGCTTTCTTT. It translates to CAWSVLLGGAEAFF.

The rearrangement joins TRBV19 to TRBJ1-1; D is possibly TRBD1 (6 bases). In germline, CDR1 is LNHDA, CDR2 SQIVND (reference sequence). The CDR3 spans 15 residues. Trimming removed 7 bases from V and 0 bases from J, with 15 bases in between. The DNA of the CDR3 is TGTGCCAGTAAGGAGGCAGGGACATTGAACACTGAAGCTTTCTTT. It encodes CASKEAGTLNTEAFF.

V is TRBV20-1 and J is TRBJ2-5; perhaps TRBD1 as D (5 bases). Germline V gene lookup returns CDR1 DFQATT and CDR2 SNEGSKA (reference sequence). The CDR3 has 14 amino acids. The V end was cut by 6 bases, the J end by 0 bases, with 14 bases between. Here the CDR3 reads CSALPPGNQETQYF. The CDR3 coding sequence is TGCAGTGCCCTACCCCCAGGGAACCAAGAGACCCAGTACTTC.

This clonotype was recorded only once. The V gene is TRBV7-3, the J gene TRBJ2-1, with D perhaps matching TRBD1 or TRBD2 (5 bases each). The germline V gene encodes CDR1 SGHTA and CDR2 FQGTGA. The CDR3 extends over 14 amino acids. Trimming removed 3 bases at V and 7 bases at J, with 13 bases between. The CDR3 here is CASSFGTPTNEQFF. CDR3 nucleotide sequence: TGTGCCAGCAGCTTCGGGACCCCGACGAATGAGCAGTTCTTC.

The chain recombines TRBV24-1 with TRBJ2-5; 7 bases align to TRBD2. CDR1 KGHDR and CDR2 SFDVKD come from the germline V gene. V lost 10 bases and J lost 1; bases outside the gene matches: 5. The CDR3 extends over 13 amino acids. CDR3 sequence (DNA): TGTGCCACTGGTACGGGGGGCCAAGAGACCCAGTACTTC. Residues: CATGTGGQETQYF.